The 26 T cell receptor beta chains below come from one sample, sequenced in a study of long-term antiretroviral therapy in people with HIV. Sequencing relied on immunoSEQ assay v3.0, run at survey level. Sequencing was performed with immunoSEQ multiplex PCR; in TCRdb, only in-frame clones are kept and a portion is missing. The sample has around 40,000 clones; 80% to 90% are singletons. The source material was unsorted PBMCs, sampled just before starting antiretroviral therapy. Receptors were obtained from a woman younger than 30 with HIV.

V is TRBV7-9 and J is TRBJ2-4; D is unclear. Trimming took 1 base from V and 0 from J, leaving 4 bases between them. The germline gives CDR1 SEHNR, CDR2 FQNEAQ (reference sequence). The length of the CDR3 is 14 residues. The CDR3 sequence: CASSLEGAKNIQYF. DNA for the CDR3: TGTGCCAGCAGCTTAGAAGGAGCCAAAAACATTCAGTACTTC.

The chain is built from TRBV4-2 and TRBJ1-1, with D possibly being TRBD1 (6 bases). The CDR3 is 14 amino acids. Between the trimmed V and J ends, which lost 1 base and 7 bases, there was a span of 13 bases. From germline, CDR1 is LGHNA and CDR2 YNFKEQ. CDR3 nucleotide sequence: TGTGCCAGCAGCCAAGTGGGCCTGGACAGTGAAGCTTTCTTT. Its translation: CASSQVGLDSEAFF.

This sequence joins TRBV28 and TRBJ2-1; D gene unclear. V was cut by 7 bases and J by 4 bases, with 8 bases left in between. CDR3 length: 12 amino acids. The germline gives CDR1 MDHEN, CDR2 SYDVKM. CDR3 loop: CASTATYNEQFF. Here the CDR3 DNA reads TGTGCCAGCACCGCTACTTACAATGAGCAGTTCTTC.

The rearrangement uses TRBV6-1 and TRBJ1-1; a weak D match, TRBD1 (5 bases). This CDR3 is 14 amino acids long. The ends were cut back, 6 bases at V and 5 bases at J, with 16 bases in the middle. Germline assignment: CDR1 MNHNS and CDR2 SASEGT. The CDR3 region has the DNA TGTGCCAGCAGAGGGACCCGGGGGAGGACTGAAGCTTTCTTT. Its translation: CASRGTRGRTEAFF.

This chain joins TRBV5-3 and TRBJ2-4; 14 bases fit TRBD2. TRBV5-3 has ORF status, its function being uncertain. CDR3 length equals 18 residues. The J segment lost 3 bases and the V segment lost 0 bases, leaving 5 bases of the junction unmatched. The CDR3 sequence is CARSLGLAGGPVKNIQYF. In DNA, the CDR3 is TGTGCCAGAAGCTTGGGACTAGCGGGAGGGCCCGTCAAAAACATTCAGTACTTC.

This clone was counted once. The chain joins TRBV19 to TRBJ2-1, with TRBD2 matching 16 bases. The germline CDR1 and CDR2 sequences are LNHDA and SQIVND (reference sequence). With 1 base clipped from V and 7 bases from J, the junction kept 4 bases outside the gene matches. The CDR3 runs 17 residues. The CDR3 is CASSIVGLAGGGNEQFF. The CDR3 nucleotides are TGTGCCAGTAGTATAGTGGGACTAGCGGGAGGGGGAAATGAGCAGTTCTTC.

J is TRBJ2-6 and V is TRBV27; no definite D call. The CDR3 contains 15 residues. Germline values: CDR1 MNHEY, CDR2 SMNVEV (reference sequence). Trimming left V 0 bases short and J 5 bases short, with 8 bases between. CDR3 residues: CASSLSARRANVLTF. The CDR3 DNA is TGTGCCAGCAGTTTATCGGCGAGAAGGGCCAACGTCCTGACTTTC. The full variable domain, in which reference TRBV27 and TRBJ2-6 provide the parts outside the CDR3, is EAQVTQNPRYLITVTGKKLTVTCSQNMNHEYMSWYRQDPGLGLRQIYYSMNVEVTDKGDVPEGYKVSRKEKRNFPLILESPSPNQTSLYFCASSLSARRANVLTFGAGSRLTVL.

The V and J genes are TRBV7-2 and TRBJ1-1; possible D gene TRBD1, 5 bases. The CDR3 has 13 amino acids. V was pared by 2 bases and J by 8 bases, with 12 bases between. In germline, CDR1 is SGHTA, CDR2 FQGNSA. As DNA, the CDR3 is TGTGCCAGCAGCTTATTGCCAGGGATCGAAGCTTTCTTT. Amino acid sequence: CASSLLPGIEAFF.

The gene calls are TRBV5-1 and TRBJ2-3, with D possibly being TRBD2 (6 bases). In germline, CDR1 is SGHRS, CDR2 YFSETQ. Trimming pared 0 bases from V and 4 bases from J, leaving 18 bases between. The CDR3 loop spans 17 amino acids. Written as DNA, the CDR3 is TGCGCCAGCAGCTTGGCCGGAGGGAAATCAATCGCAGATACGCAGTATTTT. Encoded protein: CASSLAGGKSIADTQYF.

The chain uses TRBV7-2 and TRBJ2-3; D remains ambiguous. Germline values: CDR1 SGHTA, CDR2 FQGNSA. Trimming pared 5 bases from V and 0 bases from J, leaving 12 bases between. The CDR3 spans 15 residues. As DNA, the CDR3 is TGTGCCAGCAGCGGTCCCGCATCCAGCACAGATACGCAGTATTTT. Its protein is CASSGPASSTDTQYF.

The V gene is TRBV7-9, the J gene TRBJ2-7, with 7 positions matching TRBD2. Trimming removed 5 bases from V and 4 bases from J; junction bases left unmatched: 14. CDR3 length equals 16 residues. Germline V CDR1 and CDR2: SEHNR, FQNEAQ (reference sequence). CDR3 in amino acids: CASSMGGLVVGYEQYF. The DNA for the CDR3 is TGTGCCAGCAGCATGGGAGGACTAGTGGTTGGGTACGAGCAGTACTTC.

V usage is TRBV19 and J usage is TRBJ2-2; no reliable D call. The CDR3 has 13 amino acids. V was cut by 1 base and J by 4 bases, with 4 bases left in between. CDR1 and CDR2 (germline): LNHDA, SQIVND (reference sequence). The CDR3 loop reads CASSIGFTGELFF. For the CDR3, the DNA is TGTGCCAGTAGTATAGGTTTCACCGGGGAGCTGTTTTTT.

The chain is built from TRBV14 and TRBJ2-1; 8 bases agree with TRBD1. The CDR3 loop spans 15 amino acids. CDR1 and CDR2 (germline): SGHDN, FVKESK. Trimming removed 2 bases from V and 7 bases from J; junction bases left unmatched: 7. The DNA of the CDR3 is TGTGCCAGCAGCCAACTCCAGGGGGCAGGGAATGAGCAGTTCTTC. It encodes CASSQLQGAGNEQFF.

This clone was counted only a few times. CDR3 nucleotide sequence: TGCGCCAGCAGTGCCACGGGAGCAAGTGAAGCTTTCTTT. Its protein is CASSATGASEAFF. The rearrangement links TRBV10-1 to TRBJ1-1; D call uncertain. Trimming took 4 bases from V and 7 from J, leaving 13 bases between them. The CDR3 spans 13 residues. Germline-derived CDR1 and CDR2 are WNHNN and SYGVQD (reference sequence).

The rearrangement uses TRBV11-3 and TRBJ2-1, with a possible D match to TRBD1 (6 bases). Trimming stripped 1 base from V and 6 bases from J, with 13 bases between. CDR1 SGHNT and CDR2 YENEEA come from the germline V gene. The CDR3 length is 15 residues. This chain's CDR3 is CASSLGQGPTNEQFF. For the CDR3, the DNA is TGTGCCAGCAGCTTAGGCCAGGGGCCCACCAATGAGCAGTTCTTC.

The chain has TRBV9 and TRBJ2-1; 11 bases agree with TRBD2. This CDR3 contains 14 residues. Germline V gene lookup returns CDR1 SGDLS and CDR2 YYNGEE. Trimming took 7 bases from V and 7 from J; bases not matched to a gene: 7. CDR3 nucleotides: TGTGCCAGCTCGGGACTAGCGGAGAAGAATGAGCAGTTCTTC. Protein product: CASSGLAEKNEQFF.

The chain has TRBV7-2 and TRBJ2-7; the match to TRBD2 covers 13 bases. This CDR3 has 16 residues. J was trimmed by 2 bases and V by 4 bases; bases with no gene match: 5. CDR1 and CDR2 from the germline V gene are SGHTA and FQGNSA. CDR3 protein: CASSSLTSGRAYEQYF. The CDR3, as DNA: TGTGCCAGCAGCTCGTTAACTAGCGGGAGGGCCTACGAGCAGTACTTC.

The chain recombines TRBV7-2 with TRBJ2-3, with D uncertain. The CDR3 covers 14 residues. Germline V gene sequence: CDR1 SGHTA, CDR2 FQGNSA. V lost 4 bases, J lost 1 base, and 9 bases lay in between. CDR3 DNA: TGTGCCAGCAGCTCCCAATGGGGCACAGATACGCAGTATTTT. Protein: CASSSQWGTDTQYF.

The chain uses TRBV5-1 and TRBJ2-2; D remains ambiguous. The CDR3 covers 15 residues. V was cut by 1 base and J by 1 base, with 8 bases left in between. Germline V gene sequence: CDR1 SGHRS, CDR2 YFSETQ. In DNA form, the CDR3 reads TGCGCCAGCAGCTTGCTGGGCGAGAACACCGGGGAGCTGTTTTTT. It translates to CASSLLGENTGELFF.

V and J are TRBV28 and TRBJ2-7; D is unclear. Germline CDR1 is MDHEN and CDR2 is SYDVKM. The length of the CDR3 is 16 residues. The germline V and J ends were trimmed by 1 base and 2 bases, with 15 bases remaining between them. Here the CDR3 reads CASSLYGHLITYEQYF. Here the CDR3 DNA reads TGTGCCAGCAGTTTATATGGCCACCTGATTACCTACGAGCAGTACTTC.

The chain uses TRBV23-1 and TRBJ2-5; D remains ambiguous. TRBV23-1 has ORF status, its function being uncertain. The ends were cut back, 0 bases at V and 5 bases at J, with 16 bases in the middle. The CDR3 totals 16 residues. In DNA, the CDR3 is TGCGCCAGCAGTCAATCGTGGCCCACCCGGGTTGAGACCCAGTACTTC. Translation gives CASSQSWPTRVETQYF.

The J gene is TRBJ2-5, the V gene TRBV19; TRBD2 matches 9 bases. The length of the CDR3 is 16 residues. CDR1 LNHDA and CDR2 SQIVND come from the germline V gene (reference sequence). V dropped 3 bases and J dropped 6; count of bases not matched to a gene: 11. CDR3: CASSISRGLAGKTQYF. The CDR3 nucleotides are TGTGCCAGTAGTATCAGCCGTGGGCTAGCGGGAAAGACCCAGTACTTC. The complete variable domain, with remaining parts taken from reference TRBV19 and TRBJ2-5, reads DGGITQSPKYLFRKEGQNVTLSCEQNLNHDAMYWYRQDPGQGLRLIYYSQIVNDFQKGDIAEGYSVSREKKESFPLTVTSAQKNPTAFYLCASSISRGLAGKTQYFGPGTRLLVL.

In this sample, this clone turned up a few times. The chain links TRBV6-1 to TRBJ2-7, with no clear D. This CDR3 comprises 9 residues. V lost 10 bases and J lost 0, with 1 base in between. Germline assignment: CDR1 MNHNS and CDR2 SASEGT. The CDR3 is CATSYEQYF. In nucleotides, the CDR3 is TGTGCCACCTCCTACGAGCAGTACTTC.

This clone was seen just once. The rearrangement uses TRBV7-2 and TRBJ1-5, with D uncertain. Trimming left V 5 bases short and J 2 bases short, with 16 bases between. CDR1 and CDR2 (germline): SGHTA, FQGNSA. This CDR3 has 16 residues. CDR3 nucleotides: TGTGCCAGCAGCCCACCAGGCGGTTGGGGCAATCAGCCCCAGCATTTT. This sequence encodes CASSPPGGWGNQPQHF. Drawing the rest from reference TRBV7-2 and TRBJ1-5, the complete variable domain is GAGVSQSPSNKVTEKGKDVELRCDPISGHTALYWYRQSLGQGLEFLIYFQGNSAPDKSGLPSDRFSAERTGGSVSTLTIQRTQQEDSAVYLCASSPPGGWGNQPQHFGDGTRLSIL.

In DNA form, the CDR3 reads TGTGCCAGCAGTGGGGGCACAGAATCCTCCTACGAGCAGTACTTC. This sequence encodes CASSGGTESSYEQYF. The chain carries TRBV28 and TRBJ2-7; TRBD1 is a possible D gene (6 bases). CDR3 length: 15 residues. The V end lost 5 bases, the J end lost 0 bases, and 14 bases lay between the germline ends. Germline assignment: CDR1 MDHEN and CDR2 SYDVKM.

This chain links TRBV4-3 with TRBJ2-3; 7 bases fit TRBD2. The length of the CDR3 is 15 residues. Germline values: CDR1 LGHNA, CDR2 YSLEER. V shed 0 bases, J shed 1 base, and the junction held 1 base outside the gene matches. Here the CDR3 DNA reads TGCGCCAGCAGCCAAGACCGGGGGGGCACAGATACGCAGTATTTT. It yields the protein CASSQDRGGTDTQYF.